This T cell receptor beta chain was sequenced for a study of cytomegalovirus exposure and HLA in healthy donors. This PCR relied on a set of 60 Vbeta primers and 13 Jbeta primers. Assay used: immunoSEQ multiplex PCR; TCRdb lists only in-frame clones, some missing. The table lists 110,000 to 150,000 clones, roughly 70% of them singletons. Nominally healthy donors provided the samples, though records likely missed some immune exposures. The length of the CDR3 is 13 residues. CDR1 and CDR2 (germline): SQVTM, ANQGSEA. J gave up 6 bases and V 6 bases, and 2 bases lay outside the gene matches. The source of this sequence is a man aged 30-40 years in good health and CMV-seronegative. The specimen was PBMCs. The chain employs TRBV29-1 and TRBJ1-4; 12 bases are shared with TRBD1. CDR3 residues: CSVGQGADEKLFF. The CDR3 DNA follows: TGCAGCGTGGGACAGGGGGCGGATGAAAAACTGTTTTTT.